The 30 T cell receptor beta chains reported below all come from one sample, sequenced in a study of OX40 agonist ivuxolimab in advanced cancers. Measured with immunoSEQ multiplex PCR; TCRdb has only the in-frame clones, and not every one. This table has tens of thousands of clones, roughly 82% appearing once. The source material was CD4+ or CD8+ T cells sorted from blood, sampled in a trial of the OX40 agonist ivuxolimab. The receptor set was obtained from an adult with an advanced solid tumor such as melanoma, head and neck, liver or kidney cancer.

This clone is medium-sized by share. V is TRBV28 and J is TRBJ2-5, with 7 bases lining up with TRBD2. The CDR3 is made up of 14 amino acids. Germline CDR1 and CDR2: MDHEN and SYDVKM. Trimming at V came to 5 bases and at J to 5 bases, leaving 8 bases not matched to a gene. CDR3 loop: CASSPGGVRETQYF. The CDR3 coding sequence is TGTGCCAGCAGTCCGGGGGGAGTTCGGGAGACCCAGTACTTC.

The V gene is TRBV28, the J gene TRBJ2-7, with 7 bases lining up with TRBD1. Germline CDR1 and CDR2: MDHEN and SYDVKM. CDR3 size: 16 residues. V dropped 1 base and J dropped 5; count of bases not matched to a gene: 11. Written as DNA, the CDR3 is TGTGCCAGCAGTTTATACAGGGGTGCCCCAAGGGACGAGCAGTACTTC. This encodes CASSLYRGAPRDEQYF.

The chain recombines TRBV5-1 with TRBJ2-5; 7 bases fit TRBD2. J was trimmed by 5 bases and V by 1 base; bases with no gene match: 5. Germline lookup yields CDR1 SGHRS and CDR2 YFSETQ. This CDR3 is 14 amino acids long. As DNA, the CDR3 is TGCGCCAGCAGCTTGATCGGGGGGAGGGAGACCCAGTACTTC. Amino acids: CASSLIGGRETQYF.

The chain couples TRBV19 to TRBJ2-3; 14 bases align to TRBD2. This CDR3 comprises 18 residues. Losses at the gene ends were 2 bases for V and 9 bases for J; bases not matched to a gene: 13. Looked up from germline, CDR1 is LNHDA and CDR2 is SQIVND (reference sequence). The CDR3, as DNA: TGTGCCAGTAGTATACCCTTGCCGGGACTAGCGGGAGTGGGGACGCAGTATTTT. Protein sequence: CASSIPLPGLAGVGTQYF.

The V and J genes are TRBV30 and TRBJ1-2; 11 bases map to TRBD1. The CDR3 length is 15 residues. Trimming cost V 2 bases and J 7 bases; bases outside gene matches: 9. CDR1 is GTSNPN and CDR2 is SVGIG in the germline V gene (reference sequence). CDR3 in DNA: TGTGCCTGGAGTACCGGGACAGGGGGATCGGGTGGCTACACCTTC. Protein: CAWSTGTGGSGGYTF. The full variable domain, its missing parts supplied by reference TRBV30 and TRBJ1-2, is SQTIHQWPATLVQPVGSPLSLECTVEGTSNPNLYWYRQAAGRGLQLLFYSVGIGQISSEVPQNLSASRPQDRQFILSSKKLLLSDSGFYLCAWSTGTGGSGGYTFGSGTRLTVV.

The chain carries TRBV21-1 and TRBJ2-5; the table's D gene call, TRBD1, was not cross checked with the DNA. TRBV21-1 is assigned pseudogene status. The CDR3 runs to 14 residues. CDR3 in DNA: TGTGCCAGCAGCAAAGACAGGGGCCAAGAGACCCAGTACTTC. It codes for CASSKDRGQETQYF.

The chain is built from TRBV7-6 and TRBJ2-2, with TRBD1 matching over 10 bases. The CDR3 sequence is 17 residues long. V dropped 3 bases and J dropped 6; count of bases not matched to a gene: 10. Germline values: CDR1 SGHVS, CDR2 FNYEAQ. CDR3 in DNA: TGTGCCAGCAGCTTCGGGACAGGGGCCTTTGTATCCGGGGAGCTGTTTTTT. Translated, it gives CASSFGTGAFVSGELFF.

V gene TRBV30 combines with J gene TRBJ2-1; 8 bases fit TRBD2. The CDR3 extends over 14 amino acids. Germline V gene data show CDR1 as GTSNPN and CDR2 as SVGIG (reference sequence). V shed 1 base and J 15 bases; nucleotides not matched to a gene: 14. CDR3 residues: CAWSASPSGSFTFF. DNA of the CDR3: TGTGCCTGGAGTGCCAGTCCTAGCGGGTCCTTTACGTTCTTC.

The J gene is TRBJ2-2, the V gene TRBV21-1; the table calls TRBD1, which could not be checked here. TRBV21-1 is listed as a pseudogene. The CDR3 sequence is 15 residues long. The CDR3 DNA reads TGTGCCAGCAGCCGACAGGGATATGTGGCCGGGGAGCTGTTTTTT. This encodes CASSRQGYVAGELFF.

A single count supports this clone. This chain connects TRBV19 to TRBJ2-5, with 9 bases identical to TRBD1. CDR1 LNHDA and CDR2 SQIVND come from the germline V gene (reference sequence). The J segment lost 5 bases and the V segment lost 9 bases, leaving 7 bases of the junction unmatched. The CDR3 sequence is 13 residues long. CDR3 in DNA: TGTGCCAGCTCCGGGACAGGGTACGAGACCCAGTACTTC. It codes for CASSGTGYETQYF.

In its sample, this clone was seen a few times. This chain uses TRBV12-5 with TRBJ1-6, with D perhaps matching TRBD1 (5 bases). There are 16 residues in the CDR3. The V end was cut by 2 bases, the J end by 10 bases, with 18 bases between. Germline V gene lookup returns CDR1 LGHNT and CDR2 FRNRAP. The CDR3 spells CASGLFGPGRKSPLHF. DNA for the CDR3: TGTGCTAGTGGTTTGTTCGGACCAGGGAGAAAATCACCCCTCCACTTT.

This sequence joins TRBV30 and TRBJ2-7, with 7 bases that match TRBD2. Trimming at V came to 2 bases and at J to 2 bases, leaving 3 bases not matched to a gene. The CDR3 has 13 residues. Germline CDR1 GTSNPN, CDR2 SVGIG (reference sequence). Here the CDR3 reads CAWSMGGAYEQYF. In DNA form, the CDR3 reads TGTGCCTGGAGTATGGGGGGGGCCTACGAGCAGTACTTC.

J is TRBJ1-4 and V is TRBV5-4; a possible D gene is TRBD1 (6 bases). The germline V gene has CDR1 SGHNT and CDR2 YYREEE (reference sequence). Trimming took 1 base from V and 1 from J, leaving 8 bases between them. The CDR3 contains 15 residues. Written as DNA, the CDR3 is TGTGCCAGCAGCTTGCGGGACATAACTAATGAAAAACTGTTTTTT. This gives the protein CASSLRDITNEKLFF.

This rearrangement joins TRBV18 to TRBJ1-3, with D unclear. This CDR3 is built from 13 residues. V was pared by 3 bases and J by 4 bases, with 7 bases between. The germline gives CDR1 KGHSH, CDR2 LQKENI. CDR3 in amino acids: CASSPPNGNTIYF. CDR3 in DNA: TGTGCCAGCTCACCTCCGAACGGAAACACCATATATTTT.

The chain combines TRBV5-8 with TRBJ1-3; D uncertain. V was clipped by 0 bases and J by 7 bases, with 14 bases between them. Germline-derived CDR1 and CDR2 are SGHTS and YDEGEE. CDR3 length: 15 residues. For the CDR3, the DNA is TGTGCCAGCAGCTTGGCTCTCGGTATCGGGAACACCATATATTTT. Its protein product is CASSLALGIGNTIYF.

The genes are TRBV5-6 and TRBJ2-5; D is possibly TRBD2 (6 bases). Between the trimmed V and J ends, which lost 5 bases and 5 bases, there was a span of 10 bases. The germline V gene encodes CDR1 SGHDT and CDR2 YYEEEE. The CDR3 runs 12 residues. CDR3 bases: TGTGCCAGCAGTGTGCGGGGCGAGACCCAGTACTTC. It translates to CASSVRGETQYF.

The V and J genes are TRBV28 and TRBJ2-3, with TRBD2 as a possible D gene (5 bases). The CDR3 extends over 14 amino acids. The V and J ends lost 6 bases and 8 bases respectively, with 18 bases between them. CDR1 and CDR2 from the germline V gene are MDHEN and SYDVKM. The CDR3 loop reads CASSPNVGKGTQYF. The CDR3, as DNA: TGTGCCAGCAGCCCTAACGTCGGGAAGGGTACGCAGTATTTT.

The chain joins TRBV5-6 to TRBJ1-1, with 7 bases that match TRBD1. Looked up from germline, CDR1 is SGHDT and CDR2 is YYEEEE. The CDR3 covers 13 residues. The V and J ends lost 2 bases and 5 bases, in that order; junction bases with no gene match: 3. The CDR3 coding sequence is TGTGCCAGCAGCTTACAGGGGTGGACTGAAGCTTTCTTT. This codes for CASSLQGWTEAFF.

The chain joins TRBV30 to TRBJ2-7; tentative D call: TRBD1 (5 bases). This CDR3 contains 13 residues. The germline gives CDR1 GTSNPN, CDR2 SVGIG (reference sequence). V lost 3 bases to trimming and J lost 2 bases, with 11 bases between them. The CDR3 DNA sequence: TGTGCCTGGAGCCGAGACAGACCCTACGAGCAGTACTTC. Its protein product is CAWSRDRPYEQYF.

The rearrangement joins TRBV9 to TRBJ2-1; D is ambiguous. Per germline, CDR1 SGDLS and CDR2 YYNGEE. Trimming left V 3 bases short and J 0 bases short, with 10 bases between. The CDR3 is 15 amino acids. The CDR3 reads CASSARESSYNEQFF. The CDR3 DNA reads as TGTGCCAGCAGCGCCCGAGAATCCTCCTACAATGAGCAGTTCTTC. Full variable domain (rest looked up from reference TRBV9 and TRBJ2-1): DSGVTQTPKHLITATGQRVTLRCSPRSGDLSVYWYQQSLDQGLQFLIQYYNGEERAKGNILERFSAQQFPDLHSELNLSSLELGDSALYFCASSARESSYNEQFFGPGTRLTVL.

CDR3 coding DNA: TGTGCCAGCAGTCCGACAGTTTTTTCAATCTCTGGAAACACCATATATTTT. The encoded protein is CASSPTVFSISGNTIYF. The chain couples TRBV28 to TRBJ1-3; D might be TRBD1 (5 bases). The CDR3 contains 17 residues. V lost 5 bases and J 0 bases, leaving 17 bases between the germline ends. The germline CDR1 and CDR2 sequences are MDHEN and SYDVKM.

The rearrangement uses TRBV5-1 and TRBJ2-7; TRBD1 matches 9 bases. Trimming cost V 4 bases and J 4 bases; bases outside gene matches: 3. CDR3 length: 13 residues. Germline V gives CDR1 SGHRS, CDR2 YFSETQ. This CDR3 reads CASSVGTGYEQYF. CDR3 sequence (DNA): TGCGCCAGCAGCGTAGGGACAGGGTACGAGCAGTACTTC.

The chain uses TRBV7-3 and TRBJ1-1; 7 bases are shared with TRBD1. Germline trimming cut 2 bases from V and 5 bases from J; bases unmatched to any gene: 5. CDR3 length: 14 residues. The V gene's germline CDR1 is SGHTA and CDR2 FQGTGA. The CDR3 DNA reads TGTGCCAGCAGCTTATTAGACAGGGTGACTGAAGCTTTCTTT. This encodes CASSLLDRVTEAFF.

The genes are TRBV18 and TRBJ2-7; TRBD2 agrees at 15 bases. J lost 6 bases, V lost 6 bases, and 9 bases had no gene match. The germline CDR1 and CDR2 sequences are KGHSH and LQKENI. This CDR3 has 16 amino acids. DNA for the CDR3: TGTGCCAGCTCGCCTGTCGTGGGACTAGCGGGAGGCGAGCAGTACTTC. Translation gives CASSPVVGLAGGEQYF.

This chain joins TRBV19 and TRBJ2-5, with 10 bases that match TRBD1. The CDR3 covers 15 residues. J was trimmed by 4 bases and V by 4 bases; bases with no gene match: 6. Per germline, CDR1 LNHDA and CDR2 SQIVND (reference sequence). Written as DNA, the CDR3 is TGTGCCAGTAGTAGACAGGGGGCTCGTCCAGAGACCCAGTACTTC. Protein product: CASSRQGARPETQYF.

The V and J genes are TRBV7-8 and TRBJ1-6; no reliable D call. The CDR3 has 13 amino acids. The V gene's germline CDR1 is SGHVS and CDR2 FQNEAQ. V lost 5 bases, J lost 10 bases, and 12 bases lay in between. CDR3 protein: CASSLVGGSPLHF. The CDR3 DNA follows: TGTGCCAGCAGCCTGGTGGGAGGGTCACCCCTCCACTTT.

The chain is built from TRBV29-1 and TRBJ2-2, with 9 bases identical to TRBD1. The V gene's germline CDR1 is SQVTM and CDR2 ANQGSEA. J gave up 6 bases and V 7 bases, and 12 bases lay outside the gene matches. CDR3 length equals 15 residues. In nucleotides, the CDR3 is TGCAGCGCCTCCCCCGGGACAGGGTTATCCGGGGAGCTGTTTTTT. It yields the protein CSASPGTGLSGELFF.

This chain connects TRBV10-1 to TRBJ2-2; D remains ambiguous. The CDR3 has 14 amino acids. Trimming took off 5 bases at V and 0 bases at J, with 7 bases between the two ends. The germline gives CDR1 WNHNN, CDR2 SYGVQD (reference sequence). The CDR3 DNA is TGCGCCAGCAGTTTCGATCCGAACACCGGGGAGCTGTTTTTT. It is translated as CASSFDPNTGELFF.

The rearrangement links TRBV11-2 to TRBJ2-7; TRBD1 matches at 8 bases. CDR3 size: 17 residues. Looked up from germline, CDR1 is SGHAT and CDR2 is FQNNGV. Trimming at V came to 5 bases and at J to 3 bases, leaving 15 bases not matched to a gene. CDR3 DNA: TGTGCCAGCAGCCTCCGACAGGGGACGCTTAATATCTACGAGCAGTACTTC. Translation gives CASSLRQGTLNIYEQYF.

The chain joins TRBV27 to TRBJ2-4, with D tentatively TRBD1 (6 bases). The V end was cut by 5 bases, the J end by 8 bases, with 16 bases between. Germline assignment: CDR1 MNHEY and CDR2 SMNVEV (reference sequence). The CDR3 is 14 amino acids. In DNA, the CDR3 is TGTGCCAGCAGTCCCCGTACAGGGCTGGACATTCAGTACTTC. It yields the protein CASSPRTGLDIQYF.